What follows are 27 T cell receptor beta chains derived from one specimen sequenced in a study of blood T cell repertoires in COVID-19 (TCRdb year 2020). Library creation used the immunoSEQ multiplex PCR assay. Here the immuneACCESS table is served through TCRdb, limited to in-frame sequences with V and J called. Missing clones are a known gap in these copies; in checked studies unresolved V genes cover under half, and the rest lacks a known reason. Within this sample are about 220,000 clones, with roughly 81% of them counted one time only. The ten largest clones capture 2.9% of the sample. Sequencing was performed on peripheral blood. Receptor source: a man aged 50-60 years who had recovered from COVID-19.

This chain connects TRBV10-3 to TRBJ1-2; 9 bases line up with TRBD1. The germline CDR1 and CDR2 sequences are ENHRY and SYGVKD. After removal of 4 bases from V and 8 bases from J, the junction contained 5 bases not matched to a gene. This CDR3 is 13 amino acids long. The CDR3 here is CAISGGQGNGYTF. The CDR3 DNA follows: TGTGCCATCAGTGGGGGACAGGGTAACGGCTACACCTTC.

This chain uses TRBV18 with TRBJ1-2; 7 nucleotides agree with TRBD1. CDR3 length: 15 amino acids. CDR1 KGHSH and CDR2 LQKENI come from the germline V gene. V gave up 3 bases and J gave up 5 bases; unmatched junction bases: 9. DNA for the CDR3: TGTGCCAGCTCACCTCGACAGGGCGCTGTATATGGCTACACCTTC. Its translation is CASSPRQGAVYGYTF. Together with reference TRBV18 and TRBJ1-2, the CDR3 gives the full variable domain: NAGVMQNPRHLVRRRGQEARLRCSPMKGHSHVYWYRQLPEEGLKFMVYLQKENIIDESGMPKERFSAEFPKEGPSILRIQQVVRGDSAAYFCASSPRQGAVYGYTFGSGTRLTVV.

In its sample, this clone was seen once. CDR3 nucleotides: TGTGCCAGCCGACAAGGGGGCCAGATTAGCAATCAGCCCCAGCATTTT. It specifies CASRQGGQISNQPQHF. This chain links TRBV19 with TRBJ1-5, with 7 positions matching TRBD1. The CDR3 covers 16 residues. CDR1 is LNHDA and CDR2 is SQIVND in the germline V gene (reference sequence). Trimming took 9 bases from V and 0 from J; bases not matched to a gene: 11.

This chain uses TRBV3-1 (or the pseudogene TRBV3-2) with TRBJ2-5; TRBD2 matches at 13 bases. Unmatched junction bases numbered 11, after V lost 0 bases and J lost 4 bases. Germline V gene sequence: CDR1 LGHDT, CDR2 YNNKEL (reference sequence). This CDR3 is built from 19 residues. The chain's CDR3 is CASSQDLYQGLAGAETQYF. The CDR3, as DNA: TGTGCCAGCAGCCAAGATTTGTACCAAGGACTAGCGGGAGCAGAGACCCAGTACTTC.

The chain carries TRBV19 and TRBJ1-1; unclear D gene. The V and J ends lost 2 bases and 6 bases respectively, with 7 bases between them. Germline V gene lookup returns CDR1 LNHDA and CDR2 SQIVND (reference sequence). The CDR3 extends over 12 amino acids. The chain's CDR3 is CASSISGAEAFF. The CDR3 nucleotides read TGTGCCAGTAGTATATCCGGGGCTGAAGCTTTCTTT.

This rearrangement joins TRBV18 to TRBJ1-5; 9 bases are shared with TRBD1. V gave up 1 base and J gave up 10 bases; unmatched junction bases: 2. The CDR3 is 13 residues long. The germline gives CDR1 KGHSH, CDR2 LQKENI. CDR3 loop: CASSPRQGEPQHF. In nucleotides, the CDR3 is TGTGCCAGCTCACCACGACAGGGGGAACCCCAGCATTTT.

The rearrangement links TRBV7-8 to TRBJ2-1, with 9 bases fitting TRBD2. The CDR3 consists of 16 residues. V lost 4 bases and J lost 7; bases outside the gene matches: 11. The germline CDR1 and CDR2 sequences are SGHVS and FQNEAQ. In DNA form, the CDR3 reads TGTGCCAGCAGCTCCGACTACGCGGGAGGGTGGAATGAGCAGTTCTTC. This encodes CASSSDYAGGWNEQFF.

The V call is TRBV23-1, the J call TRBJ2-7; possibly TRBD1 for D (6 bases). TRBV23-1 is classed as an ORF, of uncertain function. Trimming removed 0 bases at V and 4 bases at J, with 22 bases between. This CDR3 region has 18 residues. In nucleotides, the CDR3 is TGCGCCAGCAGTCAATCGTCAAGACAGGTGGTAGGTGGTTACGAGCAGTACTTC. Its translation is CASSQSSRQVVGGYEQYF.

This CDR3 is CASSLGRGSPTNEKLFF. CDR3 coding DNA: TGTGCCAGCAGCTTAGGAAGGGGGAGCCCAACTAATGAAAAACTGTTTTTT. The V and J genes are TRBV7-9 and TRBJ1-4; possibly TRBD1 for D (6 bases). In germline, CDR1 is SEHNR, CDR2 FQNEAQ (reference sequence). V lost 1 base and J 0 bases, leaving 12 bases between the germline ends. CDR3 size: 17 residues.

The V call is TRBV5-6, the J call TRBJ1-4; D is uncertain. The V gene lost 1 base and the J gene lost 0 bases, with 4 bases spanning the gap. CDR1 is SGHDT, CDR2 YYEEEE, per germline. This CDR3 has 14 residues. The CDR3 sequence: CASSLSTTNEKLFF. The CDR3 DNA reads as TGTGCCAGCAGCTTGTCAACAACTAATGAAAAACTGTTTTTT.

This rearrangement joins TRBV27 to TRBJ2-1; 9 nucleotides line up with TRBD2. This CDR3 has 16 amino acids. Trimming cost V 8 bases and J 2 bases; bases outside gene matches: 10. CDR1 and CDR2 from the germline V gene are MNHEY and SMNVEV (reference sequence). The CDR3 nucleotides are TGTGCCAGCTCCGCGGGGGGCGGGAGGGCCTACAATGAGCAGTTCTTC. Its translation: CASSAGGGRAYNEQFF.

This clone was counted a single time. The chain employs TRBV27 and TRBJ2-3; 9 nucleotides agree with TRBD2. V dropped 2 bases and J dropped 1; count of bases not matched to a gene: 19. The length of the CDR3 is 21 residues. Germline assignment: CDR1 MNHEY and CDR2 SMNVEV (reference sequence). Here the CDR3 DNA reads TGTGCCAGCAGTTTAAGGCCCCTCACTAGCGGGCGGTGGCGGGGCACAGATACGCAGTATTTT. Encoded protein: CASSLRPLTSGRWRGTDTQYF.

This clone was recorded only once. The rearrangement joins TRBV27 to TRBJ1-6, with TRBD1 as a possible D gene (6 bases). The CDR3 loop spans 16 amino acids. Trimming removed 2 bases from V and 1 base from J, with 9 bases in between. CDR1 is MNHEY, CDR2 SMNVEV, per germline (reference sequence). CDR3 bases: TGTGCCAGCAGTTTACAGGGGAGATCCTATAATTCACCCCTCCACTTT. Translating gives CASSLQGRSYNSPLHF.

V usage is TRBV27 and J usage is TRBJ2-1; unclear D gene. The germline CDR1 and CDR2 sequences are MNHEY and SMNVEV (reference sequence). V was trimmed by 5 bases and J by 9 bases, leaving 14 bases between them. The CDR3 consists of 13 residues. Written as DNA, the CDR3 is TGTGCCAGCAGTCCCATCCCATTCAGTGAGCAGTTCTTC. It is translated as CASSPIPFSEQFF.

The chain employs TRBV18 and TRBJ2-1, with 9 bases that match TRBD2. CDR1 and CDR2 (germline): KGHSH, LQKENI. V was pared by 5 bases and J by 7 bases, with 12 bases of the junction left unmatched. This CDR3 region has 16 residues. The CDR3 loop is CASSGSSGKGVNEQFF. In nucleotides, the CDR3 is TGTGCCAGCTCAGGTTCTAGCGGGAAGGGAGTTAATGAGCAGTTCTTC.

V is TRBV10-2 and J is TRBJ2-7; 10 bases agree with TRBD1. The CDR3 has 14 residues. Per the germline V gene, CDR1 is WSHSY and CDR2 is SAAADI. Germline trimming cut 6 bases from V and 5 bases from J; bases unmatched to any gene: 7. The CDR3: CASRPGQGRDEQYF. The CDR3 nucleotides are TGCGCCAGCAGACCGGGACAGGGGAGGGACGAGCAGTACTTC.

J is TRBJ2-2 and V is TRBV7-9; a weak D match, TRBD1 (7 bases). The CDR3 contains 19 residues. V lost 8 bases, J lost 1 base, and 26 bases lay in between. The germline gives CDR1 SEHNR, CDR2 FQNEAQ (reference sequence). This chain's CDR3 is CASPRGTEVFTVNTGELFF. Written as DNA, the CDR3 is TGTGCCAGCCCCCGCGGGACAGAGGTATTTACGGTGAACACCGGGGAGCTGTTTTTT. Complete variable domain (other parts from reference TRBV7-9 and TRBJ2-2): DTGVSQNPRHKITKRGQNVTFRCDPISEHNRLYWYRQTLGQGPEFLTYFQNEAQLEKSRLLSDRFSAERPKGSFSTLEIQRTEQGDSAMYLCASPRGTEVFTVNTGELFFGEGSRLTVL.

The rearrangement links TRBV18 to TRBJ1-5, with TRBD1 identical over 7 bases. CDR3 length: 17 residues. The V segment lost 1 base and the J segment 1 base; nucleotides outside the gene matches: 7. Germline CDR1 reads KGHSH; CDR2 reads LQKENI. This CDR3 is CASSPLPGGGSNQPQHF. Written as DNA, the CDR3 is TGTGCCAGCTCACCACTTCCAGGGGGAGGAAGCAATCAGCCCCAGCATTTT.

This chain links TRBV6-5 with TRBJ2-1; D may be TRBD1 (6 bases). CDR1 is MNHEY, CDR2 SVGAGI, per germline. The CDR3 extends over 16 amino acids. Between the trimmed V and J ends, which lost 0 bases and 1 base, there was a span of 10 bases. The CDR3 DNA follows: TGTGCCAGCAGTTACTCGAATCAGGGGTCCTACAATGAGCAGTTCTTC. Encoded protein: CASSYSNQGSYNEQFF.

The chain carries TRBV7-6 and TRBJ1-5, with D unresolved. Germline V lookup: CDR1 SGHVS, CDR2 FNYEAQ. Trimming shortened V by 5 bases and J by 1 base, and 21 bases separated the two germline ends. This CDR3 region has 18 residues. The CDR3 nucleotides are TGTGCCAGCAGCCCCGTGCTAGCCAGAGGGTTCAGCAATCAGCCCCAGCATTTT. Its translation is CASSPVLARGFSNQPQHF. Using reference TRBV7-6 and TRBJ1-5 for the parts outside the CDR3, the full variable domain is GAGVSQSPRYKVTKRGQDVALRCDPISGHVSLYWYRQALGQGPEFLTYFNYEAQQDKSGLPNDRFSAERPEGSISTLTIQRTEQRDSAMYRCASSPVLARGFSNQPQHFGDGTRLSIL.

This clone occurred once. The chain couples TRBV28 to TRBJ2-7; D uncertain. The germline V gene has CDR1 MDHEN and CDR2 SYDVKM. This CDR3 region has 16 residues. V lost 5 bases, J lost 3 bases, and 20 bases lay in between. This CDR3 is CASSPLDPTSYYEQYF. CDR3 nucleotide sequence: TGTGCCAGCAGTCCCCTTGACCCGACAAGCTACTACGAGCAGTACTTC.

V gene TRBV6-5 combines with J gene TRBJ1-5; D is ambiguous. Between the trimmed V and J ends, which lost 6 bases and 5 bases, there was a span of 11 bases. The CDR3 has 13 residues. Looked up from germline, CDR1 is MNHEY and CDR2 is SVGAGI. The CDR3 is CASRTGNHQPQHF. CDR3 bases: TGTGCCAGCAGGACCGGGAATCATCAGCCCCAGCATTTT.

V is TRBV2 and J is TRBJ2-1, with D perhaps matching TRBD1 (5 bases). The CDR3 consists of 13 residues. Germline V lookup: CDR1 SNHLY, CDR2 FYNNEI. V was cut by 5 bases and J by 9 bases, with 14 bases left in between. CDR3 sequence: CASSRQWETEQFF. For the CDR3, the DNA is TGTGCCAGCAGTAGACAGTGGGAAACTGAGCAGTTCTTC.

V usage is TRBV6-2 or TRBV6-3 and J usage is TRBJ2-7; 7 bases line up with TRBD1. Germline loops: CDR1 MNHEY, CDR2 SVGEGT. There are 14 residues in the CDR3. After removal of 5 bases from V and 5 bases from J, the junction contained 9 bases not matched to a gene. The CDR3 loop reads CASSTDRAVNEQYF. The CDR3 DNA reads TGTGCCAGCAGTACTGACAGGGCTGTAAACGAGCAGTACTTC.

The chain employs TRBV27 and TRBJ2-7; tentative D call: TRBD1 (5 bases). The CDR3 is 11 residues long. The germline CDR1 and CDR2 sequences are MNHEY and SMNVEV (reference sequence). The ends were cut back, 6 bases at V and 4 bases at J, with 7 bases in the middle. This chain's CDR3 is CASSQGYEQYF. CDR3 in DNA: TGTGCCAGCAGCCAGGGATACGAGCAGTACTTC.

The rearrangement joins TRBV28 to TRBJ2-7; TRBD1 matches at 11 bases. V trimming: 3 bases; J trimming: 5 bases; junction bases outside the gene matches: 3. CDR1 and CDR2 (germline): MDHEN, SYDVKM. This CDR3 has 14 amino acids. CDR3 amino acids: CASSFWDRGNEQYF. The CDR3 coding sequence is TGTGCCAGCAGTTTCTGGGACAGGGGGAACGAGCAGTACTTC.

The chain has TRBV27 and TRBJ2-7, with TRBD2 matching over 8 bases. With V trimmed by 7 bases and J by 9 bases, 17 bases remained unmatched. The CDR3 has 15 residues. Germline-derived CDR1 and CDR2 are MNHEY and SMNVEV (reference sequence). DNA for the CDR3: TGTGCCAGCACCCCAGACCCTAGCGGGTTCGTCGGGCAGTACTTC. Amino acids: CASTPDPSGFVGQYF.